This T cell receptor beta chain was retrieved from a study of T cells after yellow fever vaccination. Trimming shortened V by 0 bases and J by 9 bases, and 12 bases separated the two germline ends. Germline assignment: CDR1 GTSNPN and CDR2 SVGIG (reference sequence). There are 12 residues in the CDR3. Study-wide results and limits: One caveat is that FACS-sorted repertoires could contain abundant clonotypes contaminating from the bulk population. Reappearance after the booster was observed for most primary-vaccination clones (around 95% CD4, over 70% CD8).

This clonotype was seen only a few times. The antigen is not known. One entry per CDR3 protein results from TCRdb running MiXCR on the 5' RACE reads. The data hold about 340,000 distinct CDR3 sequences, with approximately 12% observed a single time. This sequence joins TRBV30 and TRBJ2-7; D unresolved. The receptor was derived from a man between 18 and 29 years old who received the YFV17D yellow fever vaccine. The material sequenced was CD4+ T cells sorted from PBMCs, taken 15 days after the yellow fever booster vaccination. The chain's CDR3 is CAWSVHPGGQYF. In DNA form, the CDR3 reads TGTGCCTGGAGTGTACATCCAGGCGGGCAGTACTTC.